The TCR beta chain described here comes from a study of blood T cell repertoires in COVID-19. As for the study in general: Material from acute and convalescent COVID-19 was sourced from the United States, Italy and Spain.

Germline CDR1 is MDHEN and CDR2 is SYDVKM. The CDR3 extends over 16 amino acids. V lost 1 base and J lost 0, with 7 bases in between. In the authors' workflow: Amplified reference gene primers provided the basis for estimating nucleated cell counts. This table comes from immunoSEQ multiplex PCR, and its TCRdb copy is limited to in-frame clones, with some not included. The D gene and trimming were derived from the DNA, and the V and J assignments and clone size from that table. The sample yields around 250,000 clones, approximately 88% seen once. Sequenced sample: peripheral blood. The TCR originated in a woman in her 70s with COVID-19, enrolled during active disease. V usage is TRBV28 and J usage is TRBJ1-6; D is uncertain. In DNA form, the CDR3 reads TGTGCCAGCAGTTTATTGGAGAGCTCCTATAATTCACCCCTCCACTTT. Translating it yields CASSLLESSYNSPLHF.